This T cell receptor (beta chain) was sequenced for a study of blood T cell repertoires in COVID-19. V lost 6 bases to trimming and J lost 6 bases, with 9 bases between them. Per germline, CDR1 LNHDA and CDR2 SQIVND (reference sequence). The CDR3 length is 11 residues. Using immunoSEQ multiplex PCR, the repertoire was profiled, and TCRdb retains in-frame clones only, with some absent. This table has just over 75,000 clones, around nine tenths appearing once. The specimen was peripheral blood. The V and J genes are TRBV19 and TRBJ2-7; no firm D call. The sequence was obtained from a woman of 80 years or more with active or convalescent COVID-19. CDR3 amino acids: CASRGSFEQYF. The CDR3 region has the DNA TGTGCCAGTAGGGGTAGCTTCGAGCAGTACTTC.